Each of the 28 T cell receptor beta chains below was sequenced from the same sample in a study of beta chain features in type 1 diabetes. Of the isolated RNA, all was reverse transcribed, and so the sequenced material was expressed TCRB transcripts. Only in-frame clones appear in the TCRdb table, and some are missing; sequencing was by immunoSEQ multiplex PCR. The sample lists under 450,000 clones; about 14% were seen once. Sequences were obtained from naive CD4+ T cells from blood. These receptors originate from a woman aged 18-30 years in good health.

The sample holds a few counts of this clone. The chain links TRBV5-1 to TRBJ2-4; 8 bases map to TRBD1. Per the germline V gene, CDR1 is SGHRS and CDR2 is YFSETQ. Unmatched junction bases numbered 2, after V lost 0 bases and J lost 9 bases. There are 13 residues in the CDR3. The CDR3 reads CASSLGQGSIQYF. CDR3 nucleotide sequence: TGCGCCAGCAGCTTGGGACAGGGGAGCATTCAGTACTTC. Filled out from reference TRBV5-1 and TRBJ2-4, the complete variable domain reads KAGVTQTPRYLIKTRGQQVTLSCSPISGHRSVSWYQQTPGQGLQFLFEYFSETQRNKGNFPGRFSGRQFSNSRSEMNVSTLELGDSALYLCASSLGQGSIQYFGAGTRLSVL.

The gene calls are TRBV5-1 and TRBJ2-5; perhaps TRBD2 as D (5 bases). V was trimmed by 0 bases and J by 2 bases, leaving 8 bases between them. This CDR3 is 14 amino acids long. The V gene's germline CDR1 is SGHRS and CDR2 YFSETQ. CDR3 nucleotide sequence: TGCGCCAGCAGCTTGGAGGGAGCACAAGAGACCCAGTACTTC. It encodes CASSLEGAQETQYF.

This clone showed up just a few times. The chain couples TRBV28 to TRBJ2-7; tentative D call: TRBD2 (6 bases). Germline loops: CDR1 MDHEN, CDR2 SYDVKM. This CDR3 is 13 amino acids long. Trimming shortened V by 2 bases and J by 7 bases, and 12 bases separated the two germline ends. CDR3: CASSLGGLGEQYF. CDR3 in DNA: TGTGCCAGCAGTTTAGGGGGACTGGGGGAGCAGTACTTC.

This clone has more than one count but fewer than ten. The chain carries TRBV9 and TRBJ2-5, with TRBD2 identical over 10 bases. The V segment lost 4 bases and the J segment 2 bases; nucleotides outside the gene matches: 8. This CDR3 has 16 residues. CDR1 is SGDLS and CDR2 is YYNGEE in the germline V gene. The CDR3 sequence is CASSPYPLAGQETQYF. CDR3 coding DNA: TGTGCCAGCAGCCCCTATCCACTAGCGGGGCAAGAGACCCAGTACTTC. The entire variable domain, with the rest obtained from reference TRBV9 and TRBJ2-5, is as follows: DSGVTQTPKHLITATGQRVTLRCSPRSGDLSVYWYQQSLDQGLQFLIQYYNGEERAKGNILERFSAQQFPDLHSELNLSSLELGDSALYFCASSPYPLAGQETQYFGPGTRLLVL.

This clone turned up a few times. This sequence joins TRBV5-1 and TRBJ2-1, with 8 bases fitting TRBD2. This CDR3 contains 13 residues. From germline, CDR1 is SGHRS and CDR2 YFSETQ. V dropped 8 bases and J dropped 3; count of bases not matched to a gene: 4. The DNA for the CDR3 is TGCGCCAGTCGGGGGACTAGCTACAATGAGCAGTTCTTC. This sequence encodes CASRGTSYNEQFF. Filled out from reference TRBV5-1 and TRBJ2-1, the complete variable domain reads KAGVTQTPRYLIKTRGQQVTLSCSPISGHRSVSWYQQTPGQGLQFLFEYFSETQRNKGNFPGRFSGRQFSNSRSEMNVSTLELGDSALYLCASRGTSYNEQFFGPGTRLTVL.

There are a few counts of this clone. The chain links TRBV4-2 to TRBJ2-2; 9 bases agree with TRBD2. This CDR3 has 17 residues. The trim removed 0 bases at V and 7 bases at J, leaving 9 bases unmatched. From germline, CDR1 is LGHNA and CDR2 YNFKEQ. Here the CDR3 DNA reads TGTGCCAGCAGCCAAGATACCCCTAGCGGGACTAACGGGGAGCTGTTTTTT. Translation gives CASSQDTPSGTNGELFF.

The CDR3 DNA is TGTGCCAGTAGTAACGGTAAGGGGTACAATGAGCAGTTCTTC. It encodes CASSNGKGYNEQFF. The genes are TRBV19 and TRBJ2-1, with a possible D match to TRBD1 (5 bases). The V and J ends lost 4 bases and 4 bases respectively, with 11 bases between them. The germline V gene encodes CDR1 LNHDA and CDR2 SQIVND (reference sequence). The CDR3 has 14 amino acids. The full variable domain, completed using reference TRBV19 and TRBJ2-1, is DGGITQSPKYLFRKEGQNVTLSCEQNLNHDAMYWYRQDPGQGLRLIYYSQIVNDFQKGDIAEGYSVSREKKESFPLTVTSAQKNPTAFYLCASSNGKGYNEQFFGPGTRLTVL.

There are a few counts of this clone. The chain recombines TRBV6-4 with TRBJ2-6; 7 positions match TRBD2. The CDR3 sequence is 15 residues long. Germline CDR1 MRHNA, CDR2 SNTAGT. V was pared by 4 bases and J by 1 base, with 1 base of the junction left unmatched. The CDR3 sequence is CASSGGGSGANVLTF. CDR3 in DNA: TGTGCCAGCAGTGGCGGGGGATCTGGGGCCAACGTCCTGACTTTC.

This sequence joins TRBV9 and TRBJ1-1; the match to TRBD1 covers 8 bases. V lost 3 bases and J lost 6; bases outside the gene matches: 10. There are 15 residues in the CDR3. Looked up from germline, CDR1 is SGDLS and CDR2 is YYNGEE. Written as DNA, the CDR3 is TGTGCCAGCAGCGCCCAGGGGGCGCCGGGACCTGAAGCTTTCTTT. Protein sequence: CASSAQGAPGPEAFF.

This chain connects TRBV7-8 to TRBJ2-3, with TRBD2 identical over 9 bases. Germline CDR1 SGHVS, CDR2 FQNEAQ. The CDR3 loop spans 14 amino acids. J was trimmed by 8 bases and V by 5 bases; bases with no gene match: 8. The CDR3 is CASSRLAVEGTQYF. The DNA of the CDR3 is TGTGCCAGCAGCCGACTAGCGGTAGAGGGTACGCAGTATTTT.

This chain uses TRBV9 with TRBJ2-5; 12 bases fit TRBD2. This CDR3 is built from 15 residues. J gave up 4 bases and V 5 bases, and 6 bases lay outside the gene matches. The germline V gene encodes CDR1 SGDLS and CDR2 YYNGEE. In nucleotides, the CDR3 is TGTGCCAGCAGTCTAGCGGGAGGGGAGGGAGAGACCCAGTACTTC. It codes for CASSLAGGEGETQYF.

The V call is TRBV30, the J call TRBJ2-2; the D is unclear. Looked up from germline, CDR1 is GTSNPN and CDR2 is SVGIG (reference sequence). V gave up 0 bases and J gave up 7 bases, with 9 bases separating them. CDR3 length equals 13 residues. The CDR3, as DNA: TGTGCCTGGAGTGTAGAACTCGTCGGGGAGCTGTTTTTT. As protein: CAWSVELVGELFF.

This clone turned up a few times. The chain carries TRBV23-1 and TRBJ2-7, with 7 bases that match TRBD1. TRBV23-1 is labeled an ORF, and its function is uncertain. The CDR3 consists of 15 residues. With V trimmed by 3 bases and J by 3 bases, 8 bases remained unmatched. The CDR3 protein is CASSHPDRRIYEQYF. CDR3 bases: TGCGCCAGCAGTCACCCGGACAGGAGGATCTACGAGCAGTACTTC.

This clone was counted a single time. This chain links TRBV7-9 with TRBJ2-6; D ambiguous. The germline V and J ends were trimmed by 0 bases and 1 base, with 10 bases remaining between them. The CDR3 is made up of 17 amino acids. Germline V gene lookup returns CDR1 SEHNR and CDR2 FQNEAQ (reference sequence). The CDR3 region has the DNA TGTGCCAGCAGCTTAGCGCGCGGCGGATCTGGGGCCAACGTCCTGACTTTC. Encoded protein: CASSLARGGSGANVLTF.

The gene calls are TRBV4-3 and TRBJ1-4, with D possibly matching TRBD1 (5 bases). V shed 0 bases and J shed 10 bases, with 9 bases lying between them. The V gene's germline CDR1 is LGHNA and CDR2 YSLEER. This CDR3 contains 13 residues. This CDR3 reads CASSQDRVGKLFF. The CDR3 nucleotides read TGCGCCAGCAGCCAAGACAGGGTGGGAAAACTGTTTTTT.

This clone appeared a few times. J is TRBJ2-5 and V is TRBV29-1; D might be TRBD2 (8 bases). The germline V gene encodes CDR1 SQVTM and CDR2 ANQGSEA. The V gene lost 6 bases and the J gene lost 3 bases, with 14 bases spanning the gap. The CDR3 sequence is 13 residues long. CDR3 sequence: CSVGGGQKETQYF. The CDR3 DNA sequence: TGCAGCGTCGGGGGGGGACAGAAAGAGACCCAGTACTTC.

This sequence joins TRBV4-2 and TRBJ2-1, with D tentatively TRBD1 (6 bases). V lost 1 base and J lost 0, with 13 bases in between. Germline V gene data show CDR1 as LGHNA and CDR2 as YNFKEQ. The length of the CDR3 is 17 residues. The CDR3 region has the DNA TGTGCCAGCAGCCAAGTAAGTGGGGGCTTCTCCTACAATGAGCAGTTCTTC. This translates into CASSQVSGGFSYNEQFF.

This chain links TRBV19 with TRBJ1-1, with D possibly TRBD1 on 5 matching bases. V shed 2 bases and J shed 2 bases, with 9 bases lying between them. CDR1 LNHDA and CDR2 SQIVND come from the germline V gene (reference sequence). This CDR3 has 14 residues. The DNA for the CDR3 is TGTGCCAGTAGTATACAGGGAGGAAACACTGAAGCTTTCTTT. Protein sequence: CASSIQGGNTEAFF.

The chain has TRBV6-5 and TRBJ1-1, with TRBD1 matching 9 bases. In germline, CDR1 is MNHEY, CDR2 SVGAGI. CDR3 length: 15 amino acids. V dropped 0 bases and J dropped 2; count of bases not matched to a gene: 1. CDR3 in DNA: TGTGCCAGCAGTTACTCGGGACAGGGCAACACTGAAGCTTTCTTT. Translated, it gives CASSYSGQGNTEAFF.

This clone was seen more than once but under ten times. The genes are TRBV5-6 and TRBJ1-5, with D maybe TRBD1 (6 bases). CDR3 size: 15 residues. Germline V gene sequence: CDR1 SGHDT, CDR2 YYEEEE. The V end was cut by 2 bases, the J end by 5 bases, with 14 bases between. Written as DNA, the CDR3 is TGTGCCAGCAGCTTTCTTGGAACAGGGCATCAGCCCCAGCATTTT. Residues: CASSFLGTGHQPQHF.

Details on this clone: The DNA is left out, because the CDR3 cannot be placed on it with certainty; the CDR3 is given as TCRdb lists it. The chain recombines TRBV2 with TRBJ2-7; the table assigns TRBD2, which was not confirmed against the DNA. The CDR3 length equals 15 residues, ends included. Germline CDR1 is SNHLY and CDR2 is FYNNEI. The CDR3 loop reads CASSDFRGIAYEQYF.

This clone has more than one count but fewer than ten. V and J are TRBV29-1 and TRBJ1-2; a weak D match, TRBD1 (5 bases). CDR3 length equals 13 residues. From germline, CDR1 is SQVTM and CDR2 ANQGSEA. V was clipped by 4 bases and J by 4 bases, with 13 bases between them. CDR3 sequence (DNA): TGCAGCGTTGTGTCAGGGACTGTCTATGGCTACACCTTC. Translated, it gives CSVVSGTVYGYTF.

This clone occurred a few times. The CDR3 region is CASSQAVNQPQHF. CDR3 sequence (DNA): TGTGCCAGCAGCCAAGCGGTCAATCAGCCCCAGCATTTT. V is TRBV6-6 and J is TRBJ1-5, with D uncertain. The CDR3 extends over 13 amino acids. Germline values: CDR1 MNHNY, CDR2 SVGAGI (reference sequence). The V end was cut by 6 bases, the J end by 3 bases, with 9 bases between.

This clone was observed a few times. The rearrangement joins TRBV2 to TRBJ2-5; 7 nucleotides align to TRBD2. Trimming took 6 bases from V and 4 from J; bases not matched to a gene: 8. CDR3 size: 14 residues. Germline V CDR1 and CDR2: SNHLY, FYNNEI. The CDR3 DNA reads TGTGCCAGCAGGCCCGGGACTAACATAGAGACCCAGTACTTC. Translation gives CASRPGTNIETQYF.

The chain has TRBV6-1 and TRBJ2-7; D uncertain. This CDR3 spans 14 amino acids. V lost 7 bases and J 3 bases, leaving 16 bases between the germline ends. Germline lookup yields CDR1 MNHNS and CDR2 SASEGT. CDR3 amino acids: CASIEQALYYEQYF. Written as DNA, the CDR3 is TGTGCCAGCATAGAGCAGGCTCTCTACTACGAGCAGTACTTC.

The CDR3 loop reads CASSLLTSTDTQYF. CDR3 bases: TGCGCCAGCAGCTTATTGACTAGCACAGATACGCAGTATTTT. The chain uses TRBV5-1 and TRBJ2-3; D gene ambiguous. The length of the CDR3 is 14 residues. Germline V gene data show CDR1 as SGHRS and CDR2 as YFSETQ. V lost 2 bases and J 0 bases, leaving 7 bases between the germline ends.

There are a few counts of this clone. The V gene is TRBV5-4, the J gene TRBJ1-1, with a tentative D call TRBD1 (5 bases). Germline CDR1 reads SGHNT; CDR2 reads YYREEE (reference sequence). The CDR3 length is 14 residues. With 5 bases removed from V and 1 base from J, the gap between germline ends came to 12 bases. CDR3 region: CASRQTGGNTEAFF. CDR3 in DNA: TGTGCCAGCAGACAGACCGGGGGGAACACTGAAGCTTTCTTT.

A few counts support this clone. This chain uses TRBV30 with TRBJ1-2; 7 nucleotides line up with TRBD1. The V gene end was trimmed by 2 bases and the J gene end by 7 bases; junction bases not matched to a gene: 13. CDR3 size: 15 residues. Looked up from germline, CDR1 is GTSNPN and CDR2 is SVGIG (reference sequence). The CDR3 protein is CAWSFPEQGKAGYTF. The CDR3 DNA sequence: TGTGCCTGGAGTTTCCCTGAACAGGGGAAAGCTGGCTACACCTTC.